The sequence of this T cell receptor beta chain was determined in a study of OX40 agonist ivuxolimab in advanced cancers. Across the study: At just under 85% male, the cohort had a mean age of approximately 64 years, ranging from roughly 20 to 80.

This clone was found once. What it binds is unknown. CDR1 is SGHAT and CDR2 is FQNNGV in the germline V gene. V was pared by 3 bases and J by 1 base, with 8 bases between. The CDR3 length is 14 residues. The study's findings and limits: Individuals who were partial responders at 0.1-3.0 mg/kg had clonal expansion that ranked among the lowest.

The method was immunoSEQ multiplex PCR; TCRdb's version includes in-frame clones alone and lacks a portion of them. The sample yields 60,000 to 90,000 clones, roughly 81% seen once. The J gene is TRBJ2-3, the V gene TRBV11-2; no reliable D call. The receptor's source is an adult with an advanced solid tumor such as melanoma, head and neck, liver or kidney cancer. Sequencing was performed on CD4+ or CD8+ T cells sorted from blood, taken in a trial of the OX40 agonist ivuxolimab. CDR3 sequence reads: CASSFYGGTDTQYF. The CDR3 DNA reads TGTGCCAGCAGCTTCTATGGGGGCACAGATACGCAGTATTTT.